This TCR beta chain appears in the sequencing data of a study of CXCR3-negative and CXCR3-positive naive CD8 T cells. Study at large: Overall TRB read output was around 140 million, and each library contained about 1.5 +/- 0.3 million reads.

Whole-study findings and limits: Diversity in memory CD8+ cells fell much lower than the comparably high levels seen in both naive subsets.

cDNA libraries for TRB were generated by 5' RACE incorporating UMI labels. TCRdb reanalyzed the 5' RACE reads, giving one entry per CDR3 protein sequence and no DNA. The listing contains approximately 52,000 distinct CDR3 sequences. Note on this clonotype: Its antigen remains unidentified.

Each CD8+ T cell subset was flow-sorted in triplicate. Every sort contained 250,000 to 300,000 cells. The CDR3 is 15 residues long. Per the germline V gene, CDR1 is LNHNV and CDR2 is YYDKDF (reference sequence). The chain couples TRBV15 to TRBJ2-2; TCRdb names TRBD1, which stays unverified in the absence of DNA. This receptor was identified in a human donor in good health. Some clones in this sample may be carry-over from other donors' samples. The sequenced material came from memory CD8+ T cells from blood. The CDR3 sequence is CATRPRGRVAGELFF.